This entry lists 3 T cell receptor beta chains sequenced from one sample in a study of T cell responses to AZD1222 COVID-19 vaccine. Generated by immunoSEQ multiplex PCR, the TCRdb table keeps only in-frame clones and is missing some. Here the sample spans around 130,000 clones, 94% being singletons. This material consisted of peripheral blood, taken on day 0 of AZD1222 vaccination. The receptors were sampled from an adult in good health.

The chain has TRBV30 and TRBJ1-1; D may be TRBD1 (5 bases). Germline V gene lookup returns CDR1 GTSNPN and CDR2 SVGIG (reference sequence). The CDR3 consists of 16 residues. Trimming took 0 bases from V and 0 from J, leaving 14 bases between them. The CDR3 is CAWSVLGERVNTEAFF. The CDR3 coding sequence is TGTGCCTGGAGTGTACTGGGGGAGAGGGTGAACACTGAAGCTTTCTTT.

The chain has TRBV19 and TRBJ1-2, with D possibly matching TRBD1 (6 bases). Germline V gives CDR1 LNHDA, CDR2 SQIVND (reference sequence). Between the trimmed V and J ends, which lost 5 bases and 5 bases, there was a span of 18 bases. The CDR3 loop spans 15 amino acids. The CDR3 DNA follows: TGTGCCAGTAGTGCTTCTCCCGGGACATTTTATGGCTACACCTTC. Translation gives CASSASPGTFYGYTF.

The chain carries TRBV28 and TRBJ2-1; 8 positions match TRBD1. The CDR3 contains 15 residues. Germline V lookup: CDR1 MDHEN, CDR2 SYDVKM. V shed 6 bases and J 2 bases; nucleotides not matched to a gene: 6. CDR3 sequence reads: CASRVTGVAYNEQFF. Here the CDR3 DNA reads TGTGCCAGCAGAGTGACAGGGGTCGCCTACAATGAGCAGTTCTTC.